Sequencing of this T cell receptor (beta chain) was carried out in a study of cytomegalovirus exposure and HLA in healthy donors. General study results and limits: About 180 TCR beta chains were listed as cytomegalovirus-associated.

The study ran its PCR with 60 Vbeta and 13 Jbeta primers. Method: immunoSEQ multiplex PCR; TCRdb's copy keeps in-frame clones and lacks some. The repertoire holds under 200,000 clones, with about 70% as singletons. A word on this clone: Its antigen is undetermined.

The germline CDR1 and CDR2 sequences are SGHVS and FQNEAQ. The CDR3 sequence is 13 residues long. The V gene lost 5 bases and the J gene lost 3 bases, with 10 bases spanning the gap. The chain carries TRBV7-8 and TRBJ2-5, with D uncertain. Specimen: PBMCs. The sequence was obtained from a woman aged 25 to 39 in good health and CMV-seronegative. CDR3 coding DNA: TGTGCCAGCAGCCCACCCCGGGAAGAGACCCAGTACTTC. Residues: CASSPPREETQYF.